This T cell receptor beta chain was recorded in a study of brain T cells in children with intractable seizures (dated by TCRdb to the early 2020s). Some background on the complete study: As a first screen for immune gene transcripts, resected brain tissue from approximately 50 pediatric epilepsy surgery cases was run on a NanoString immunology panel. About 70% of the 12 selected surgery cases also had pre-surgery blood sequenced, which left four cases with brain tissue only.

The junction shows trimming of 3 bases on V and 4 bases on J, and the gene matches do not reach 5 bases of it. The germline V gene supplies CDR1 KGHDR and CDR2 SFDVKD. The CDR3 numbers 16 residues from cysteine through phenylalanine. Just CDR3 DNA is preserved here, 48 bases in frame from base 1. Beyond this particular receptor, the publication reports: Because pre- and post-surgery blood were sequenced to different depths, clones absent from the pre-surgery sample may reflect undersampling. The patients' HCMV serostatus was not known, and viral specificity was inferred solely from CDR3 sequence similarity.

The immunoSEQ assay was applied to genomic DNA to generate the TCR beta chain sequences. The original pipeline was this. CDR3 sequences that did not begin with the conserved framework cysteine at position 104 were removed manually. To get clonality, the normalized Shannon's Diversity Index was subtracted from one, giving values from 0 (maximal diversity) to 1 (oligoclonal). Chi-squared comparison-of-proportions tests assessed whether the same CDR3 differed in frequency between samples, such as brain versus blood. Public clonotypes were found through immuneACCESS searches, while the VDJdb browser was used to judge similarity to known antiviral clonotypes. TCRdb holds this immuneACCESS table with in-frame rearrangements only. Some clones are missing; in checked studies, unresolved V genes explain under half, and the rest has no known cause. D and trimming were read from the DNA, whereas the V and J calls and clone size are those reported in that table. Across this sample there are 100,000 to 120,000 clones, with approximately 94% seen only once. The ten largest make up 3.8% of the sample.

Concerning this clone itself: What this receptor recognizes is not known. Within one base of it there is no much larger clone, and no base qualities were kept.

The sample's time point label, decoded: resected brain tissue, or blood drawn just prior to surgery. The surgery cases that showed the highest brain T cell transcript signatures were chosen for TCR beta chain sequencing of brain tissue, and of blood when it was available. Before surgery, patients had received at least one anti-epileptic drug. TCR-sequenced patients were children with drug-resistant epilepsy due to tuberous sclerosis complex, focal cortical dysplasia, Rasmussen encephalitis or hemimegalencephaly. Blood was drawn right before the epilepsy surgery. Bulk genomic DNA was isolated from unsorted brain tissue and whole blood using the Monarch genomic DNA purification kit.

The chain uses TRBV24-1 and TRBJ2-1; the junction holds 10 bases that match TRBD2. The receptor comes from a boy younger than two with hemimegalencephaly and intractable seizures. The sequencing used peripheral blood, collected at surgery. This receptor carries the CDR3 CATSDLAGVPYNEQFF. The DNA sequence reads TGTGCCACCAGTGATCTAGCGGGAGTCCCATACAATGAGCAGTTCTTC.